What follows are 4 T cell receptor beta chains derived from one specimen sequenced in a study of T cell repertoires in cytomegalovirus infection. TCRdb recomputed calls from the reads with MiXCR, one row per CDR3 protein. This sample has some 350,000 distinct CDR3 sequences, with roughly 34% found just once. Their antigen targets remain unknown. This specimen was cultured PBMCs, taken from culture after CMV antigen stimulation. The receptors derive from a human donor in good health (CMV status not recorded). Some clones in this sample may be carry-over from other donors' samples.

J is TRBJ1-1 and V is TRBV6-5; D may be TRBD1 (5 bases). Germline loops: CDR1 MNHEY, CDR2 SVGAGI. V was shortened by 0 bases and J by 7 bases, with 12 bases between the two germline ends. The CDR3 has 14 amino acids. CDR3 in amino acids: CASSYSIWGFEAFF. CDR3 in DNA: TGTGCCAGCAGTTACTCGATTTGGGGGTTTGAAGCTTTCTTT.

The chain carries TRBV30 and TRBJ1-1; possible D gene TRBD1, 5 bases. Germline V gene data show CDR1 as GTSNPN and CDR2 as SVGIG (reference sequence). The V and J ends lost 3 bases and 1 base respectively, with 9 bases between them. The CDR3 is 13 residues long. CDR3 residues: CAWSREGNTEAFF. CDR3 bases: TGTGCCTGGAGCAGGGAGGGGAACACTGAAGCTTTCTTT.

The chain is built from TRBV19 and TRBJ2-3; D could derive from TRBD1 or TRBD2 (5 bases each). Deletions cut 4 bases from V and 8 bases from J, with 19 bases between. Germline V gene lookup returns CDR1 LNHDA and CDR2 SQIVND (reference sequence). The CDR3 length is 15 residues. CDR3 nucleotide sequence: TGTGCCAGTAGTAGCCGGGACCTAACGAGGGGTACGCAGTATTTT. Its protein product is CASSSRDLTRGTQYF.

V usage is TRBV7-8 and J usage is TRBJ2-3; 12 nucleotides line up with TRBD2. The length of the CDR3 is 20 residues. Germline CDR1 and CDR2: SGHVS and FQNEAQ. V lost 3 bases, J lost 0 bases, and 13 bases stayed unmatched. CDR3 protein: CASSFIRTSSGGASTDTQYF. As DNA, the CDR3 is TGTGCCAGCAGCTTTATACGAACATCTAGCGGGGGGGCGAGCACAGATACGCAGTATTTT.